This TCR beta chain was found in a study of control samples from healthy donors and cancer patients. V shed 4 bases and J shed 3 bases, with 18 bases lying between them. CDR1 is MGHRA and CDR2 is YSYEKL in the germline V gene. CDR3 size: 16 residues. Produced via immunoSEQ multiplex PCR; TCRdb's table is partial and in-frame only. The sample carries over 75,000 clones, more than 75% recorded once. The material sequenced was blood. The receptor's source is a man aged 55 to 70 in good health. V usage is TRBV4-1 and J usage is TRBJ1-1; D is possibly TRBD1 (5 bases). The CDR3 nucleotides read TGCGCCAGCAGCCTAGGGACCGGGATCGGGGACACTGAAGCTTTCTTT. As protein: CASSLGTGIGDTEAFF.